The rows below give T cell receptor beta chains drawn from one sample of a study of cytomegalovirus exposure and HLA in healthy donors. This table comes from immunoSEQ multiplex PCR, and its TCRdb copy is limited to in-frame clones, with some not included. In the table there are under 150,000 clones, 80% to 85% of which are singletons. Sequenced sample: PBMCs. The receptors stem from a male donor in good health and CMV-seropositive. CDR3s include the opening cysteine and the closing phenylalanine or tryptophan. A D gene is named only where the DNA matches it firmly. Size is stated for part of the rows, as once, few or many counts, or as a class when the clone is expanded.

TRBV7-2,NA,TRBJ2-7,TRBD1,CASSFTGTGVYEQYF,TGTGCCAGCAGCTTTACCGGGACAGGGGTATACGAGCAGTACTTC
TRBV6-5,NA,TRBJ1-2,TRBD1,CASRVDRGLDGYTF,TGTGCCAGCAGGGTAGACAGGGGGCTGGATGGCTACACCTTC
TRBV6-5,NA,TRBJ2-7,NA,CASSYSNLRLAYEQYF,TGTGCCAGCAGTTACTCGAATCTTCGACTAGCCTACGAGCAGTACTTC
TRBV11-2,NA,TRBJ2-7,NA,CASNSIRDNSYEQYF,TGTGCCAGCAACTCTATCCGGGACAACTCCTACGAGCAGTACTTC
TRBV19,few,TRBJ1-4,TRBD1,CASSLMVDRAIEKLFF,TGTGCCAGTAGCCTAATGGTGGACAGGGCGATCGAAAAACTGTTTTTT
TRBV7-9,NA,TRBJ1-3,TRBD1,CASSSPRTGGENTIYF,TGTGCCAGCAGCTCCCCGCGGACAGGGGGCGAAAACACCATATATTTT
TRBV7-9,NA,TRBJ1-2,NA,CASSPNSLPNYGYTF,TGTGCCAGCAGCCCTAACAGCCTCCCTAACTATGGCTACACCTTC
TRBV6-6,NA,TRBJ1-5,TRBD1,CASSPYTGGGNQPQHF,TGTGCCAGCAGTCCCTACACAGGGGGTGGCAATCAGCCCCAGCATTTT
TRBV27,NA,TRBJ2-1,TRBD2,CASSLGLAGVTEQFF,TGTGCCAGCAGTTTAGGACTAGCGGGAGTAACTGAGCAGTTCTTC
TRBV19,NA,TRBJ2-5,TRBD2,CASSIAGTSETQYF,TGTGCCAGTAGTATAGCCGGGACTAGCGAGACCCAGTACTTC
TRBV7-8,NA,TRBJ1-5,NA,CASSLSTGRGMPQHF,TGTGCCAGCAGCTTAAGTACAGGGCGAGGGATGCCCCAGCATTTT
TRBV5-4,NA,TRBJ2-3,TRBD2,CASSGTSVTSSTDTQYF,TGTGCCAGCAGCGGCACTAGCGTGACATCTAGCACAGATACGCAGTATTTT
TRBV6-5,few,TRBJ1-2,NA,CASSYRGGYGYTF,TGTGCCAGCAGTTACAGGGGGGGCTATGGCTACACCTTC
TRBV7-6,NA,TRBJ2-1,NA,CASSVTNEQFF,TGTGCCAGCAGCGTGACAAATGAGCAGTTCTTC
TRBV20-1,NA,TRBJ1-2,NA,CSAHYYGYTF,TGCAGTGCTCATTACTATGGCTACACCTTC
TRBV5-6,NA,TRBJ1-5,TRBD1,CASSLRWGQANQPQHF,TGTGCCAGCAGCTTGAGATGGGGACAGGCCAATCAGCCCCAGCATTTT
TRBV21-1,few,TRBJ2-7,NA,CARVSKLAGGNEQYF,TGTGCCAGGGTTTCTAAACTAGCGGGAGGGAACGAGCAGTACTTC
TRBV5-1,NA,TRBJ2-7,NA,CASSLTEGIEQYF,TGCGCCAGCAGCTTGACCGAGGGTATCGAGCAGTACTTC
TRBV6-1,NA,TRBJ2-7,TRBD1,CASRVGQSPAEQYF,TGTGCCAGCAGAGTGGGACAGTCGCCAGCCGAGCAGTACTTC
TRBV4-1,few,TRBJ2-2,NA,CASSQVGLTGELFF,TGCGCCAGCAGCCAAGTTGGGCTCACCGGGGAGCTGTTTTTT
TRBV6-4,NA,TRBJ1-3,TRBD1,CASSDSTNLPPGQAVNTIYF,TGTGCCAGCAGTGACTCGACGAACTTACCACCGGGACAGGCTGTAAACACCATATATTTT
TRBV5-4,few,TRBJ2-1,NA,CASSFGPSAIGDEQFF,TGTGCCAGCAGCTTCGGTCCTAGCGCGATAGGGGATGAGCAGTTCTTC
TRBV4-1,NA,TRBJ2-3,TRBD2,CASSRSGLARDTQYF,TGCGCCAGCAGCCGGTCGGGACTAGCACGTGATACGCAGTATTTT
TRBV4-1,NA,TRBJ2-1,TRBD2,CASSRSGGYKDYNEQFF,TGCGCCAGCAGCCGTAGCGGGGGGTATAAAGACTACAATGAGCAGTTCTTC
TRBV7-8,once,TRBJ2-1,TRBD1,CASSLAGTVYNEQFF,TGTGCCAGCAGCTTAGCCGGGACAGTTTACAATGAGCAGTTCTTC
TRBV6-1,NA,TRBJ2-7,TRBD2,CASSEIASGRQEQYF,TGTGCCAGCAGTGAAATAGCTAGCGGGAGGCAGGAGCAGTACTTC
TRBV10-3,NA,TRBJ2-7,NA,CAISEVWASDSYEQYF,TGTGCCATCAGTGAGGTTTGGGCTAGCGATTCCTACGAGCAGTACTTC
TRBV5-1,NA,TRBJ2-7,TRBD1,CASYRDRSSYEQYF,TGCGCCAGTTACCGGGACAGGAGCTCCTACGAGCAGTACTTC
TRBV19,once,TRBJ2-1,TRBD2,CASSVGTTGLAGYNEQFF,TGTGCCAGTAGTGTGGGGACAACGGGACTAGCAGGTTACAATGAGCAGTTCTTC
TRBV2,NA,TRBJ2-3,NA,CARLGGLGPDTQYF,TGTGCCAGACTTGGCGGCCTGGGGCCAGATACGCAGTATTTT
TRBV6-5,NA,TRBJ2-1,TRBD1,CASSYRGRGGNEQFF,TGTGCCAGCAGTTACAGGGGGCGCGGTGGTAATGAGCAGTTCTTC
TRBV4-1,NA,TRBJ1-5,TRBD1,CASSPQGGNQPQHF,TGCGCCAGCAGTCCACAGGGGGGCAATCAGCCCCAGCATTTT
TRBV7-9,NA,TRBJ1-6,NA,CASSFRFGDSPLHF,TGTGCCAGCAGCTTCCGGTTCGGGGATTCACCCCTCCACTTT
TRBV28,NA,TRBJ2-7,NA,CASSPLREIAYEQYF,TGTGCCAGCAGCCCTTTACGGGAGATAGCCTACGAGCAGTACTTC
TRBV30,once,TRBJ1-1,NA,CACPPTEMNTEAFF,TGTGCCTGCCCCCCCACGGAGATGAACACTGAAGCTTTCTTT
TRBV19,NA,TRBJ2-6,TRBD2,CASSGSGTSGPGANVLTF,TGTGCCAGTAGCGGGAGCGGGACTAGCGGACCTGGGGCCAACGTCCTGACTTTC
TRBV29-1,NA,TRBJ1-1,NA,CSVEGRLGNTEAFF,TGCAGCGTTGAGGGCAGATTAGGGAACACTGAAGCTTTCTTT
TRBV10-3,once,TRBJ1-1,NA,CAISDIRPGNTEAFF,TGTGCCATCAGTGATATTCGCCCCGGGAACACTGAAGCTTTCTTT
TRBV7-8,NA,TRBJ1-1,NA,CASSLEYSAMNTEAFF,TGTGCCAGCAGCTTAGAGTACAGTGCTATGAACACTGAAGCTTTCTTT
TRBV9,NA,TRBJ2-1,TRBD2,CASRGTSGGNNEQFF,TGTGCCAGCAGGGGGACTAGCGGAGGAAACAATGAGCAGTTCTTC
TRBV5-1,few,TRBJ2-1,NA,CASTPQGSYNEQFF,TGCGCCAGTACCCCCCAGGGCTCCTACAATGAGCAGTTCTTC
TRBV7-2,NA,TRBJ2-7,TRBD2,CASSLSGTSGLRKQYF,TGTGCCAGCAGCTTGTCCGGGACTAGCGGATTACGCAAGCAGTACTTC
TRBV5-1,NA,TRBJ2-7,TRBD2,CASSLVVGEGYEQYF,TGCGCCAGCAGCTTGGTTGTAGGGGAGGGCTACGAGCAGTACTTC
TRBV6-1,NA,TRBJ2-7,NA,CASSEGWGQGYEQYF,TGTGCCAGCAGTGAAGGGTGGGGGCAAGGCTACGAGCAGTACTTC
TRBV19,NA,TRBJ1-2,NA,CASSIEPQVFYGYTF,TGTGCCAGTAGTATAGAACCCCAGGTGTTCTATGGCTACACCTTC
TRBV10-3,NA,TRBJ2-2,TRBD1,CAISRDRDLNTGELFF,TGTGCCATCAGCAGGGACAGGGACTTGAACACCGGGGAGCTGTTTTTT
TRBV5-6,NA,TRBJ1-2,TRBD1,CASSWGTANYGYTF,TGTGCCAGCAGCTGGGGGACAGCGAACTATGGCTACACCTTC
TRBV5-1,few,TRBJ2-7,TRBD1,CASSPGQSIDEQYF,TGCGCCAGCAGCCCGGGACAGAGCATAGACGAGCAGTACTTC